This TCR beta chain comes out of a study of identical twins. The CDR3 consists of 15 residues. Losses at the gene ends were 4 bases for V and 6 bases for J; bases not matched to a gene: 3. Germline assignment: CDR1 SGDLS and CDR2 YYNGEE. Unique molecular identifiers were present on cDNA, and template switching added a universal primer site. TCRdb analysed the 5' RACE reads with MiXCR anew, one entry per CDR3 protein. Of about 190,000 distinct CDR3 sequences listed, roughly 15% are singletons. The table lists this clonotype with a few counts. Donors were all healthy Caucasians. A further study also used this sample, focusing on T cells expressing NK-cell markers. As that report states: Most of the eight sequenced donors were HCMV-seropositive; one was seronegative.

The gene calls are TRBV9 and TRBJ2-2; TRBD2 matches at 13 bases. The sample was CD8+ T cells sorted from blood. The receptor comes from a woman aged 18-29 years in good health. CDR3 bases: TGTGCCAGCAGCTCCGGGACTAGCGGGGCCGGGGAGCTGTTTTTT. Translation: CASSSGTSGAGELFF.